This TCR beta chain originates from a study of cytomegalovirus exposure and HLA in healthy donors. Study as a whole: According to later analysis, the same platform produced the roughly 110 validation and under 750 first-cohort repertoires.

The table came from immunoSEQ multiplex PCR; TCRdb's copy has only in-frame clones and leaves some out. The table shows roughly 310,000 clones, with 88% occurring only once. The CDR3 spans 14 residues. Trimming removed 3 bases at V and 8 bases at J, with 16 bases between. Germline-derived CDR1 and CDR2 are MGHRA and YSYEKL. Material: PBMCs. This receptor was obtained from a man aged 25 to 45 in good health and CMV-seronegative. The chain links TRBV4-1 to TRBJ1-2; D uncertain. The CDR3 region has the DNA TGCGCCAGCAGCCAGATAACCTGGGCGAAGGGCTACACCTTC. Its protein product is CASSQITWAKGYTF.